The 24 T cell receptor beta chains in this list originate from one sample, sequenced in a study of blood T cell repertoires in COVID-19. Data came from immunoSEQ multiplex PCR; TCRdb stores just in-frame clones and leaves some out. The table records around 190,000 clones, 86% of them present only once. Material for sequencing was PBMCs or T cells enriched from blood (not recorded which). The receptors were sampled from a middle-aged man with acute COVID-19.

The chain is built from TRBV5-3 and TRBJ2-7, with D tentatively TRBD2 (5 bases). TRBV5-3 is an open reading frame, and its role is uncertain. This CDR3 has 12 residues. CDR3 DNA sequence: TGTGACTGGTGGGAGCCCTTCTACGAGCAGTACTTC. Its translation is CDWWEPFYEQYF.

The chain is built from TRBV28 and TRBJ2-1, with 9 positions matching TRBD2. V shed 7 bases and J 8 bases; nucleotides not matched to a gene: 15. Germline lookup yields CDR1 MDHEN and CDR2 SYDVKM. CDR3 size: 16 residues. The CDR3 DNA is TGTGCCAGCACCCGAAGGGGCGGGAGGGCCTGGGATGAGCAGTTCTTC. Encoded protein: CASTRRGGRAWDEQFF.

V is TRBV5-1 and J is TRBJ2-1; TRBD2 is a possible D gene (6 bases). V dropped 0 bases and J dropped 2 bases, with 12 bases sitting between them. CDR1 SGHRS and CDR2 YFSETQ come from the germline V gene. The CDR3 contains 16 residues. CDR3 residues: CASSLDWGRPYNEQFF. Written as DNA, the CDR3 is TGCGCCAGCAGCTTGGATTGGGGGAGGCCCTACAATGAGCAGTTCTTC. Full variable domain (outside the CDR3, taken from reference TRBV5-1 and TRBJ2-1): KAGVTQTPRYLIKTRGQQVTLSCSPISGHRSVSWYQQTPGQGLQFLFEYFSETQRNKGNFPGRFSGRQFSNSRSEMNVSTLELGDSALYLCASSLDWGRPYNEQFFGPGTRLTVL.

CDR3 in DNA: TGTGCCACCAGCAGAGGTTCGTCGGGATCCTACAATGAGCAGTTCTTC. Its protein product is CATSRGSSGSYNEQFF. The chain has TRBV15 and TRBJ2-1; tentatively, D is TRBD2 (5 bases). Germline CDR1 and CDR2: LNHNV and YYDKDF (reference sequence). Trimming shortened V by 1 base and J by 1 base, and 11 bases separated the two germline ends. The CDR3 extends over 16 amino acids.

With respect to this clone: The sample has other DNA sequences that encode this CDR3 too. The CDR3 loop reads CASSPGTGNTEAFF. The CDR3 DNA is TGTGCCAGCAGTCCCGGGACAGGGAACACTGAAGCTTTCTTT. V is TRBV28 and J is TRBJ1-1; 8 positions match TRBD1. Germline assignment: CDR1 MDHEN and CDR2 SYDVKM. CDR3 length: 14 residues. V shed 5 bases and J 1 base; nucleotides not matched to a gene: 3.

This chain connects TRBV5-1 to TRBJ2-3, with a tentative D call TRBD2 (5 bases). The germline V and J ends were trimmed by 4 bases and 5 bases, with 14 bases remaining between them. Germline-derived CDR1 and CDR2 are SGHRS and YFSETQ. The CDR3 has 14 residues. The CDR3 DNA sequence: TGCGCCAGCAGCCTCCGGACTTTAGGAGATACGCAGTATTTT. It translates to CASSLRTLGDTQYF.

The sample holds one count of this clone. The CDR3 DNA is TGTGCCAGCAGTTTGGGGCAGCCATTCGAAGGGCAGTACTTC. This codes for CASSLGQPFEGQYF. The V gene is TRBV28, the J gene TRBJ2-7; TRBD1 might be the D (5 bases). V was shortened by 3 bases and J by 9 bases, with 18 bases between the two germline ends. The CDR3 is 14 amino acids. In germline, CDR1 is MDHEN, CDR2 SYDVKM.

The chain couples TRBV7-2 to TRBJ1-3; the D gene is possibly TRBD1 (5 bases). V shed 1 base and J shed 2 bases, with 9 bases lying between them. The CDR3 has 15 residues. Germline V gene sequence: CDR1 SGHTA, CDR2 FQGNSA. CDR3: CASSLDPGPGNTIYF. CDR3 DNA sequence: TGTGCCAGCAGCTTAGATCCAGGGCCTGGAAACACCATATATTTT. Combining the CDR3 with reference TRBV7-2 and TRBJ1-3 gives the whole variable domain GAGVSQSPSNKVTEKGKDVELRCDPISGHTALYWYRQSLGQGLEFLIYFQGNSAPDKSGLPSDRFSAERTGGSVSTLTIQRTQQEDSAVYLCASSLDPGPGNTIYFGEGSWLTVV.

CDR3 in amino acids: CAWSLTGGRGELFF. CDR3 DNA: TGTGCCTGGAGTCTAACAGGGGGCAGAGGGGAGCTGTTTTTT. The chain has TRBV30 and TRBJ2-2; 9 positions agree with TRBD1. Trimming at V came to 2 bases and at J to 8 bases, leaving 6 bases not matched to a gene. Germline V gene data show CDR1 as GTSNPN and CDR2 as SVGIG (reference sequence). This CDR3 has 14 amino acids. The full variable domain, with the rest looked up from reference TRBV30 and TRBJ2-2, is SQTIHQWPATLVQPVGSPLSLECTVEGTSNPNLYWYRQAAGRGLQLLFYSVGIGQISSEVPQNLSASRPQDRQFILSSKKLLLSDSGFYLCAWSLTGGRGELFFGEGSRLTVL.

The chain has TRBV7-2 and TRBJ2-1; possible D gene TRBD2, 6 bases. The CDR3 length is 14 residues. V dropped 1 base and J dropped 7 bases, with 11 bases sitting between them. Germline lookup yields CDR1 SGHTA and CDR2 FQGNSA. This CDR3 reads CASSLEHSGNEQFF. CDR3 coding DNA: TGTGCCAGCAGCTTAGAACACAGCGGGAATGAGCAGTTCTTC.

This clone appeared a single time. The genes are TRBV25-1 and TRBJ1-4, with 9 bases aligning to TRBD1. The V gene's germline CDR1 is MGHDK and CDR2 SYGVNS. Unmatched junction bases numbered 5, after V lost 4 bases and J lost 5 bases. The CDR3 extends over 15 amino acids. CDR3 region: CASSVAGTGNEKLFF. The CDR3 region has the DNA TGTGCCAGCAGTGTCGCCGGGACAGGGAATGAAAAACTGTTTTTT. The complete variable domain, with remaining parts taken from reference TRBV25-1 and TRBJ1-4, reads EADIYQTPRYLVIGTGKKITLECSQTMGHDKMYWYQQDPGMELHLIHYSYGVNSTEKGDLSSESTVSRIRTEHFPLTLESARPSHTSQYLCASSVAGTGNEKLFFGSGTQLSVL.

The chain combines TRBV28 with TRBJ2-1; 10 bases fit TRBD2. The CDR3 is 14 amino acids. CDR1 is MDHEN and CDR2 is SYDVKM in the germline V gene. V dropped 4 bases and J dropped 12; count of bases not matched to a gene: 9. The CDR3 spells CASSSLSGTSVQFF. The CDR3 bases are TGTGCCAGCAGTTCCCTCTCCGGGACTAGCGTGCAGTTCTTC.

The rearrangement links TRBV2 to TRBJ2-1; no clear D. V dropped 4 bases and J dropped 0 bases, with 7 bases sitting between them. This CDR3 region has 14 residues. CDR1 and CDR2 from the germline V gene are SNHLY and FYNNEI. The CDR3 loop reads CASSVVSSYNEQFF. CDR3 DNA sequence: TGTGCCAGCAGTGTAGTGAGCTCCTACAATGAGCAGTTCTTC.

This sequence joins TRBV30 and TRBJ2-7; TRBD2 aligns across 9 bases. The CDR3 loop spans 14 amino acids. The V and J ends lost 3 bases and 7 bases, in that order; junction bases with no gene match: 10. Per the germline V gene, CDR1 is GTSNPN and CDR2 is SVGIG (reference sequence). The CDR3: CAWSPLAGMYEQYF. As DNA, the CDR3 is TGTGCCTGGAGCCCGCTAGCGGGAATGTATGAGCAGTACTTC.

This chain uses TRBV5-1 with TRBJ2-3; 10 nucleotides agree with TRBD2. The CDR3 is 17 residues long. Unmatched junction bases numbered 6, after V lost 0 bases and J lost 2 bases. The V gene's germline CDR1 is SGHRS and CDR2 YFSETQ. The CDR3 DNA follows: TGCGCCAGCAGCTTGGGGACTAGCGGTTTTTTCACAGATACGCAGTATTTT. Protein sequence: CASSLGTSGFFTDTQYF.

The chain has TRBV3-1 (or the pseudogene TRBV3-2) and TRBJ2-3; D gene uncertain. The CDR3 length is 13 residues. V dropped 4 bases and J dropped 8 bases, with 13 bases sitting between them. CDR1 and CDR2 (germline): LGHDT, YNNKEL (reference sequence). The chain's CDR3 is CASSPRIESTQYF. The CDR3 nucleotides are TGTGCCAGCAGCCCGAGGATAGAAAGTACGCAGTATTTT.

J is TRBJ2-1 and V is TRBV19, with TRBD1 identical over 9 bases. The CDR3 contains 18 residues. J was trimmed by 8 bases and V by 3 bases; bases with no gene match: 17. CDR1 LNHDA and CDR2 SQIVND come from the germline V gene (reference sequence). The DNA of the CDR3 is TGTGCCAGTAGTATCGGGGACAGGGTCCTTATGCGGGAGTATGAGCAGTTCTTC. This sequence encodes CASSIGDRVLMREYEQFF.

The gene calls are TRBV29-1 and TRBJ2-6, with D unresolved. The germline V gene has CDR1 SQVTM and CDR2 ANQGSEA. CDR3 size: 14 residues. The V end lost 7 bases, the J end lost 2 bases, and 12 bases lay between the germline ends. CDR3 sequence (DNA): TGCAGCGCTGCCACTCTAGCTGGGGCCAACGTCCTGACTTTC. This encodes CSAATLAGANVLTF.

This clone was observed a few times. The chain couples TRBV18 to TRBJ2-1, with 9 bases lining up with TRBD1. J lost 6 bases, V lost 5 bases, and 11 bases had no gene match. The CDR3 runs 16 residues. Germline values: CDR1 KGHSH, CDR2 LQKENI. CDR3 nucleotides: TGTGCCAGCTCAGCTCCCGGGACAGGGTTGAGCAATGAGCAGTTCTTC. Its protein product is CASSAPGTGLSNEQFF.

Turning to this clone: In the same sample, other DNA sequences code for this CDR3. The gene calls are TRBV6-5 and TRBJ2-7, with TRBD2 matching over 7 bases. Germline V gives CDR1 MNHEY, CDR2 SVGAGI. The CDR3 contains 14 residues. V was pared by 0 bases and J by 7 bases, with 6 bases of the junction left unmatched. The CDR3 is CASSYSALGGEQYF. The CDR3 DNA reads TGTGCCAGCAGTTACTCGGCCCTGGGGGGGGAGCAGTACTTC.

CDR3 loop: CASRATAYYGYTF. In DNA, the CDR3 is TGTGCCAGCAGGGCGACAGCTTACTATGGCTACACCTTC. The chain has TRBV6-5 and TRBJ1-2; D may be TRBD1 (5 bases). Trimming took off 6 bases at V and 3 bases at J, with 11 bases between the two ends. This CDR3 spans 13 amino acids. Germline assignment: CDR1 MNHEY and CDR2 SVGAGI.

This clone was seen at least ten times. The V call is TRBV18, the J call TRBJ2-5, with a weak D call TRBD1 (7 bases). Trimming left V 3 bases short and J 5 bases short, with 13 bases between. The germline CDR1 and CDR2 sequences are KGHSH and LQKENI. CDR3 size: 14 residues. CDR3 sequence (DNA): TGTGCCAGCTCACCGGCGGGACAGCCGGAGACCCAGTACTTC. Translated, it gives CASSPAGQPETQYF. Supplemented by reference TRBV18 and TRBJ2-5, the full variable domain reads NAGVMQNPRHLVRRRGQEARLRCSPMKGHSHVYWYRQLPEEGLKFMVYLQKENIIDESGMPKERFSAEFPKEGPSILRIQQVVRGDSAAYFCASSPAGQPETQYFGPGTRLLVL.

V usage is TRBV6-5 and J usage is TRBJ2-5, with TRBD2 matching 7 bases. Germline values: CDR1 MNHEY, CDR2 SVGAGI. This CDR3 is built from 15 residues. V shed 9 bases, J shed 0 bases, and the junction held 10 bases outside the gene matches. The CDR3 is CARVGRAQYQETQYF. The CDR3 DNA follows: TGTGCCAGAGTGGGGAGGGCGCAGTACCAAGAGACCCAGTACTTC.

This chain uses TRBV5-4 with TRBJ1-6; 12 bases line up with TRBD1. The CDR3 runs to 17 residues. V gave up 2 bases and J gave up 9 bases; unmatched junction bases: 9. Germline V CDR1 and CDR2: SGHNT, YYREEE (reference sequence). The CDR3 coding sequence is TGTGCCAGCAGCTTACCGGGACAGGGGGCGGTCGGTTCACCCCTCCACTTT. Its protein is CASSLPGQGAVGSPLHF.